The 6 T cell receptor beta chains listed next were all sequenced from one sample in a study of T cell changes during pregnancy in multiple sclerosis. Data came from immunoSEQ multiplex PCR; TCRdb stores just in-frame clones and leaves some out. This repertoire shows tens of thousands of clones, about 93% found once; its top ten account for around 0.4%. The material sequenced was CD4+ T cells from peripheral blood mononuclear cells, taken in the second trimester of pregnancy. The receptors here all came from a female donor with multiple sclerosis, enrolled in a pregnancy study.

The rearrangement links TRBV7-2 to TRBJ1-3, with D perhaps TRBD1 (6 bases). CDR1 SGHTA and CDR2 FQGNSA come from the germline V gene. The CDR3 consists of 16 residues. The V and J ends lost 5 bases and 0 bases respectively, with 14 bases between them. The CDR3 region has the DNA TGTGCCAGCAGCAGGGGGACGGGTAACTCTGGAAACACCATATATTTT. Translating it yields CASSRGTGNSGNTIYF.

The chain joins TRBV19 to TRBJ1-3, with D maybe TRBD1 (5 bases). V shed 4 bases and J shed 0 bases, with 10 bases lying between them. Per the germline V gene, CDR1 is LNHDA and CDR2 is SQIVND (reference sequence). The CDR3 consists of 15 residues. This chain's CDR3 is CASSNWGISGNTIYF. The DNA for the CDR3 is TGTGCCAGTAGTAATTGGGGCATCTCTGGAAACACCATATATTTT.

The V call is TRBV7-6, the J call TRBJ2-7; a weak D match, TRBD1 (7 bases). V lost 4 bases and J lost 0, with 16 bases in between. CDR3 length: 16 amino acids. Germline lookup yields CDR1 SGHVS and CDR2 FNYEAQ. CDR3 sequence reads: CASSSLFRGDSYEQYF. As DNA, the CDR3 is TGTGCCAGCAGCTCACTATTCAGGGGGGACTCCTACGAGCAGTACTTC.

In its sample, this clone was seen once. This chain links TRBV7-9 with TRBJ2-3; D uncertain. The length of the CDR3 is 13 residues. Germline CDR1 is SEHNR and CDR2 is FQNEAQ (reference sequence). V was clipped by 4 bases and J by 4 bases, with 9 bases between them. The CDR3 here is CASSSLRADTQYF. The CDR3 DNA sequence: TGTGCCAGCAGCTCGCTTCGGGCAGATACGCAGTATTTT.

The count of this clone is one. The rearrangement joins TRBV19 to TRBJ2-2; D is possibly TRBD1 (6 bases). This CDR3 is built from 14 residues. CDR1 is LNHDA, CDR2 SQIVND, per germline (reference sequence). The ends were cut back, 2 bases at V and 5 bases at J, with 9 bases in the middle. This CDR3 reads CASSIQGWTGELFF. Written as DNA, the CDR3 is TGTGCCAGTAGTATACAGGGGTGGACCGGGGAGCTGTTTTTT.

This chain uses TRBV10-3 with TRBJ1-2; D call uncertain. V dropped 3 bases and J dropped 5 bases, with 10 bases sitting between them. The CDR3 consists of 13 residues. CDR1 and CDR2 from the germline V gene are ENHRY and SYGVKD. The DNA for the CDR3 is TGTGCCATCAGTGACGACCGAGGTTATGGCTACACCTTC. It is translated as CAISDDRGYGYTF.